These 27 T cell receptor beta chains were all obtained from the same sample, sequenced in a study of T-cell memory formation after mild COVID-19. TCRdb itself ran the 5' RACE reads through MiXCR, one entry per CDR3 protein. The sample has over 300,000 distinct CDR3 sequences; around 20% are singletons. The sequenced sample consisted of PBMCs or a T cell subset sorted from them (not recorded which). The source of these receptors is a man aged 18 to 35 who had mild COVID-19 (a few samples of this study predate the infection). Cell type and time point are not known.

There are a few counts of this clonotype. CDR3 loop: CASSQDAGLGNQPQHF. The CDR3 nucleotides read TGCGCCAGCAGCCAAGATGCGGGGTTAGGCAATCAGCCCCAGCATTTT. J is TRBJ1-5 and V is TRBV4-3; D gene uncertain. Germline CDR1 reads LGHNA; CDR2 reads YSLEER. This CDR3 comprises 16 residues. V lost 0 bases to trimming and J lost 2 bases, with 11 bases between them.

The DNA for the CDR3 is TGCGCCAGCAGCTACCAGCGGGGGCGGGGAGATACGCAGTATTTT. It codes for CASSYQRGRGDTQYF. The chain links TRBV5-1 to TRBJ2-3; 8 bases map to TRBD2. CDR3 length equals 15 residues. Germline V gives CDR1 SGHRS, CDR2 YFSETQ. V lost 3 bases, J lost 5 bases, and 8 bases stayed unmatched.

The chain recombines TRBV29-1 with TRBJ1-2; the D gene is possibly TRBD1 (6 bases). Germline assignment: CDR1 SQVTM and CDR2 ANQGSEA. This CDR3 has 12 residues. Trimming took off 5 bases at V and 1 base at J, with 8 bases between the two ends. The chain's CDR3 is CSVQGFNYGYTF. CDR3 nucleotide sequence: TGCAGCGTTCAGGGGTTTAACTATGGCTACACCTTC.

This chain links TRBV10-3 with TRBJ2-3, with D perhaps TRBD2 (6 bases). The V end lost 3 bases, the J end lost 6 bases, and 13 bases lay between the germline ends. The germline V gene encodes CDR1 ENHRY and CDR2 SYGVKD. The CDR3 is 14 amino acids. This CDR3 reads CAISDGAGSDTQYF. As DNA, the CDR3 is TGTGCCATCAGTGATGGGGCGGGATCGGATACGCAGTATTTT.

The gene calls are TRBV7-9 and TRBJ2-7; D might be TRBD2 (6 bases). Trimming removed 5 bases at V and 2 bases at J, with 13 bases between. The germline CDR1 and CDR2 sequences are SEHNR and FQNEAQ (reference sequence). The CDR3 is 14 residues long. CDR3 protein: CASSGGTEPYEQYF. The CDR3 DNA sequence: TGTGCCAGCAGCGGGGGGACGGAACCCTACGAGCAGTACTTC.

This clonotype showed up just a few times. The gene calls are TRBV7-9 and TRBJ2-5; TRBD2 might be the D (5 bases). The CDR3 contains 14 residues. V was cut by 3 bases and J by 0 bases, with 8 bases left in between. Germline V gives CDR1 SEHNR, CDR2 FQNEAQ (reference sequence). The CDR3 coding sequence is TGTGCCAGCAGCTTCCGGCGGGACCAAGAGACCCAGTACTTC. This sequence encodes CASSFRRDQETQYF. The entire variable domain, with the rest obtained from reference TRBV7-9 and TRBJ2-5, is as follows: DTGVSQNPRHKITKRGQNVTFRCDPISEHNRLYWYRQTLGQGPEFLTYFQNEAQLEKSRLLSDRFSAERPKGSFSTLEIQRTEQGDSAMYLCASSFRRDQETQYFGPGTRLLVL.

This chain links TRBV5-1 with TRBJ1-1; D possibly corresponds to TRBD1 (5 bases). With 3 bases removed from V and 1 base from J, the gap between germline ends came to 10 bases. This CDR3 contains 14 residues. Germline lookup yields CDR1 SGHRS and CDR2 YFSETQ. CDR3 coding DNA: TGCGCCAGCAGCTCACAGGCCGGGAACACTGAAGCTTTCTTT. This gives the protein CASSSQAGNTEAFF.

This clonotype was seen many times. The chain links TRBV4-2 to TRBJ2-7, with D possibly TRBD2 on 5 matching bases. Trimming left V 5 bases short and J 3 bases short, with 11 bases between. Germline CDR1 LGHNA, CDR2 YNFKEQ. This CDR3 is built from 13 residues. The CDR3 DNA reads as TGTGCCAGCAGCGCTGACGGAGGCTACGAGCAGTACTTC. This encodes CASSADGGYEQYF.

This clonotype was seen a few times. The rearrangement uses TRBV7-3 and TRBJ2-1; the match to TRBD2 covers 13 bases. This CDR3 spans 14 amino acids. Losses at the gene ends were 5 bases for V and 10 bases for J; bases not matched to a gene: 5. CDR1 is SGHTA, CDR2 FQGTGA, per germline. CDR3 nucleotides: TGTGCCAGCAGCCGACTAGCGGGAGGAGGGGAGCAGTTCTTC. The encoded protein is CASSRLAGGGEQFF. Based on the CDR3 plus reference TRBV7-3 and TRBJ2-1, the full variable domain is GAGVSQTPSNKVTEKGKYVELRCDPISGHTALYWYRQSLGQGPEFLIYFQGTGAADDSGLPNDRFFAVRPEGSVSTLKIQRTERGDSAVYLCASSRLAGGGEQFFGPGTRLTVL.

V and J are TRBV5-1 and TRBJ2-5, with TRBD2 as a possible D gene (6 bases). The CDR3 is 16 amino acids. Germline CDR1 SGHRS, CDR2 YFSETQ. V lost 0 bases and J 2 bases, leaving 14 bases between the germline ends. As DNA, the CDR3 is TGCGCCAGCAGCTTGGGAGGTAGTAGCGGACAAGAGACCCAGTACTTC. It yields the protein CASSLGGSSGQETQYF.

The chain has TRBV7-6 and TRBJ2-1; 8 bases align to TRBD2. The length of the CDR3 is 16 residues. The trim removed 5 bases at V and 0 bases at J, leaving 6 bases unmatched. Germline loops: CDR1 SGHVS, CDR2 FNYEAQ. The CDR3 sequence is CASSPPGLDSYNEQFF. In nucleotides, the CDR3 is TGTGCCAGCAGCCCCCCGGGACTAGACTCCTACAATGAGCAGTTCTTC.

This clonotype was seen ten or more times. The rearrangement joins TRBV7-2 to TRBJ1-1, with D unclear. The CDR3 spans 12 residues. Deletions cut 8 bases from V and 4 bases from J, with 11 bases between. CDR1 and CDR2 from the germline V gene are SGHTA and FQGNSA. CDR3 loop: CASHQMATEAFF. As DNA, the CDR3 is TGTGCCAGCCACCAAATGGCCACTGAAGCTTTCTTT.

V is TRBV7-2 and J is TRBJ2-2; D gene ambiguous. Trimming removed 5 bases from V and 7 bases from J, with 11 bases in between. CDR3 length: 13 residues. Germline CDR1 reads SGHTA; CDR2 reads FQGNSA. The CDR3 nucleotides are TGTGCCAGCAGCCCCACACCGGTCGGGGAGCTGTTTTTT. This gives the protein CASSPTPVGELFF.

The chain has TRBV20-1 and TRBJ2-7; D is tentatively TRBD1 or TRBD2 (5 bases each). The CDR3 contains 14 residues. V was pared by 5 bases and J by 1 base, with 15 bases between. Germline CDR1 DFQATT, CDR2 SNEGSKA (reference sequence). CDR3 sequence: CSAASTGQSYEQYV. In DNA form, the CDR3 reads TGCAGTGCTGCCTCCACGGGGCAATCCTACGAGCAGTACGTC.

This clonotype was detected only a few times. J is TRBJ2-3 and V is TRBV5-1; no reliable D call. Trimming left V 2 bases short and J 10 bases short, with 5 bases between. This CDR3 has 10 residues. CDR1 is SGHRS, CDR2 YFSETQ, per germline. For the CDR3, the DNA is TGCGCCAGCAGCTTCGCGCCGCAGTATTTT. It encodes CASSFAPQYF. The full variable domain, with the rest looked up from reference TRBV5-1 and TRBJ2-3, is KAGVTQTPRYLIKTRGQQVTLSCSPISGHRSVSWYQQTPGQGLQFLFEYFSETQRNKGNFPGRFSGRQFSNSRSEMNVSTLELGDSALYLCASSFAPQYFGPGTRLTVL.

This clonotype was observed a handful of times. J is TRBJ1-5 and V is TRBV27, with D maybe TRBD1 (5 bases). V lost 6 bases and J lost 0, with 12 bases in between. This CDR3 is built from 15 residues. The germline CDR1 and CDR2 sequences are MNHEY and SMNVEV (reference sequence). Here the CDR3 DNA reads TGTGCCAGCAGCCACCGGACACCTAGCAATCAGCCCCAGCATTTT. Translating gives CASSHRTPSNQPQHF.

The chain couples TRBV6-2 or TRBV6-3 to TRBJ2-1, with TRBD2 as a possible D gene (7 bases). The ends were cut back, 7 bases at V and 5 bases at J, with 18 bases in the middle. The CDR3 length is 15 residues. Germline V gene data show CDR1 as MNHEY and CDR2 as SVGEGT. CDR3 amino acids: CASKLRGGFDNEQFF. In DNA, the CDR3 is TGTGCCAGCAAACTGAGGGGGGGCTTCGACAATGAGCAGTTCTTC.

This clonotype was picked up a small number of times. This rearrangement joins TRBV5-1 to TRBJ1-2; D perhaps matches TRBD1 (6 bases). The germline V gene has CDR1 SGHRS and CDR2 YFSETQ. V was trimmed by 2 bases and J by 2 bases, leaving 13 bases between them. The CDR3 has 15 residues. DNA for the CDR3: TGCGCCAGCAGCTTAGAGACAGGATTAAACTATGGCTACACCTTC. Translating it yields CASSLETGLNYGYTF.

In its sample, this clonotype was seen a few times. The chain links TRBV4-3 to TRBJ2-7, with 9 bases matching TRBD1. Germline assignment: CDR1 LGHNA and CDR2 YSLEER. This CDR3 spans 15 amino acids. Trimming took 1 base from V and 5 from J; bases not matched to a gene: 6. DNA of the CDR3: TGCGCCAGCAGCCAAGGGGACAGGGAGAGGGACGAGCAGTACTTC. It is translated as CASSQGDRERDEQYF.

This clonotype appeared a few times. The gene calls are TRBV9 and TRBJ1-2; D unclear. V lost 4 bases and J lost 8, with 21 bases in between. The germline V gene encodes CDR1 SGDLS and CDR2 YYNGEE. CDR3 length: 15 amino acids. The DNA of the CDR3 is TGTGCCAGCAGCCCGGGCCCTGTTGGGGAGGAAGGCTACACCTTC. Encoded protein: CASSPGPVGEEGYTF.

The table lists this clonotype with a few counts. This chain links TRBV5-8 with TRBJ1-5, with 7 bases aligning to TRBD1. The CDR3 sequence is 15 residues long. Germline V gives CDR1 SGHTS, CDR2 YDEGEE. V lost 7 bases, J lost 4 bases, and 11 bases stayed unmatched. The CDR3 nucleotides are TGTGCCAGCGACCCCGGGACAGACTATAATCAGCCCCAGCATTTT. Translated: CASDPGTDYNQPQHF. The full variable domain, with the rest looked up from reference TRBV5-8 and TRBJ1-5, is EAGVTQSPTHLIKTRGQQATLRCSPISGHTSVYWYQQALGLGLQFLLWYDEGEERNRGNFPPRFSGRQFPNYSSELNVNALELEDSALYLCASDPGTDYNQPQHFGDGTRLSIL.

V and J are TRBV5-5 and TRBJ2-7, with 7 nucleotides matching TRBD2. CDR1 and CDR2 (germline): SGHKS, YYEKEE (reference sequence). The CDR3 length is 12 residues. V lost 5 bases, J lost 6 bases, and 5 bases stayed unmatched. The CDR3 reads CASRKTGGEQYV. The DNA for the CDR3 is TGTGCCAGCAGAAAAACGGGGGGCGAGCAGTACGTC.

The rearrangement links TRBV5-1 to TRBJ2-7; the D gene is possibly TRBD2 (5 bases). V was pared by 0 bases and J by 0 bases, with 16 bases between. Germline V lookup: CDR1 SGHRS, CDR2 YFSETQ. The CDR3 consists of 17 residues. DNA of the CDR3: TGCGCCAGCAGCTTGGAGGGTCCGGGGAGAGGCTCCTACGAGCAGTACGTC. Encoded protein: CASSLEGPGRGSYEQYV.

J is TRBJ1-2 and V is TRBV28; a weak D match, TRBD1 (6 bases). V gave up 6 bases and J gave up 4 bases, with 21 bases separating them. From germline, CDR1 is MDHEN and CDR2 SYDVKM. CDR3 length equals 16 residues. The chain's CDR3 is CASRARDRLEGYGYTF. In DNA, the CDR3 is TGTGCCAGCAGGGCCCGAGACAGGCTGGAGGGCTATGGCTACACCTTC.

V gene TRBV7-2 combines with J gene TRBJ2-5; no clear D. Germline lookup yields CDR1 SGHTA and CDR2 FQGNSA. The CDR3 has 13 amino acids. V gave up 5 bases and J gave up 1 base, with 8 bases separating them. Written as DNA, the CDR3 is TGTGCCAGCAGCGAGTACCTCCAAGAGACCCAGTACTTC. As protein: CASSEYLQETQYF.

This clonotype was detected only a few times. The CDR3 nucleotides are TGTGCCAGCAGTTCTCGGGACAGGATTTCCTACGAGCAGTACTTC. Its protein is CASSSRDRISYEQYF. This chain connects TRBV6-6 to TRBJ2-7; 8 bases agree with TRBD1. In germline, CDR1 is MNHNY, CDR2 SVGAGI (reference sequence). V shed 4 bases and J 1 base; nucleotides not matched to a gene: 6. The CDR3 length is 15 residues.

The V call is TRBV7-3, the J call TRBJ2-1, with D unresolved. Germline V gene lookup returns CDR1 SGHTA and CDR2 FQGTGA. With 4 bases removed from V and 2 bases from J, the gap between germline ends came to 12 bases. The CDR3 has 15 residues. The CDR3 loop is CASSSGSPPYNEQFF. The CDR3 nucleotides are TGTGCCAGCAGCTCAGGTTCTCCGCCCTACAATGAGCAGTTCTTC.